This T cell receptor (beta chain) was obtained from a study of tumor-infiltrating lymphocytes in primary liver carcinoma. Germline trimming cut 3 bases from V and 1 base from J; bases unmatched to any gene: 6. The CDR3 sequence is 16 residues long. Germline CDR1 SGHNT, CDR2 YYREEE (reference sequence). Germline DNA was also extracted, with blood RNA taken from unsorted whole blood. It was before surgery that roughly 4.1 milliliters of peripheral blood were collected. Researchers generated TCR beta cDNA from approximately 450 ng of total RNA, relying on a constant-region primer. Slightly modified ARM-PCR, run as three nested multiplex PCR rounds, produced the TCR beta libraries. Investigators reported that the first two PCR rounds, at 10 to 11 cycles each, used TRBV1-TRBV30 forward primers with a C-beta reverse primer. TCRdb re-analysed the multiplex PCR reads in MiXCR, keeping a single row per CDR3 protein. The sample contains 310,000 or so distinct CDR3 sequences, less than 75% of which appear only once.

In the case of this clonotype: Its antigen is as yet unknown.

Study observations and caveats: Tumor samples exhibited a significantly greater top-250-clone fraction than blood samples (p = 0.039).

The specimen was peripheral blood. The chain uses TRBV5-4 and TRBJ2-5; 10 positions match TRBD2. The source of this sequence is a middle-aged man with primary liver carcinoma and hepatitis B virus infection. CDR3 sequence: CASSYGLAVAQETQYF. CDR3 sequence (DNA): TGTGCCAGCAGCTACGGACTAGCGGTGGCCCAAGAGACCCAGTACTTC.